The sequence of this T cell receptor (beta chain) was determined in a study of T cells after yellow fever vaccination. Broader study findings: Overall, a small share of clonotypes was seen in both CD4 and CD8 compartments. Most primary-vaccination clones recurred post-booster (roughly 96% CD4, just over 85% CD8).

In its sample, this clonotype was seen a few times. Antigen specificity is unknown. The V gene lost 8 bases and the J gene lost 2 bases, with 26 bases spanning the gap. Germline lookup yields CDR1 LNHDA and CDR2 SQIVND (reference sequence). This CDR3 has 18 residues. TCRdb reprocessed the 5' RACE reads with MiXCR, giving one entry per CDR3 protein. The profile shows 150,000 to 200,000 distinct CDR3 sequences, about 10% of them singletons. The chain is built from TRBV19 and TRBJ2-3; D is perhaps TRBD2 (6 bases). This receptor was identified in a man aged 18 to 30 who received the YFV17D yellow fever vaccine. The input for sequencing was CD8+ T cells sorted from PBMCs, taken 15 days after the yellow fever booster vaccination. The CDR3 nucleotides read TGTGCCAGTTCACAACCAACGGGTCCGGCGGGGCCCACAGATACGCAGTATTTT. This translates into CASSQPTGPAGPTDTQYF.